This TCR beta chain was sequenced in a study of CD8 T cells in Susac syndrome (dated 2019 in TCRdb). Regarding the study in general: Whether CD8+ T cell activation and differentiation in Susac syndrome was antigen driven was tested using repertoire sequencing. The study compared CD8+ T cell repertoire clonality among approximately twelve healthy donors, 14 Susac syndrome patients and fewer than 19 multiple sclerosis patients.

Study-wide conclusions, independent of this receptor: The study acknowledged that relatively few individuals were included in the TCR sequencing and HLA analysis.

The CDR3 has 15 amino acids, counting the end cysteine and phenylalanine. The kept DNA is CDR3 alone, 45 bases in frame from the first base. The germline V gene (reference sequence) gives CDR1 as SEHNR and CDR2 as FQNEAQ. V gives up 4 bases and J gives up 0 bases, and the segment between their germline ends measures 10 bases. Peripheral blood CD8+ and CD4+ T cells from healthy donors, Susac syndrome patients and multiple sclerosis patients were profiled by high-throughput TCR beta sequencing. Multiple sclerosis controls were treatment-naive patients with stable or active relapsing-remitting disease fulfilling revised McDonald criteria. Bulk CD8+ and CD4+ T cells were purified by magnetic negative isolation, while CD8+ TEMRA cells were enriched using FACS. Blood was drawn into EDTA tubes, processed within 24 hours, and PBMCs were isolated by density gradient centrifugation. PBMCs intended for TCR sequencing were cryopreserved in liquid nitrogen and were subsequently thawed in a 37 degrees C water bath. The sorted or isolated CD4+, CD8+ and CD8+ TEMRA cells reached a purity of at least 90%.

Details on this clonotype: What antigen it recognizes has not been identified. No base quality information exists; no much larger clone differs at one position.

RNA was extracted with the RNeasy kit and about 0.5 to 1 ug was reverse transcribed using random hexamers. TCR beta CDR3 regions were amplified with the immunoSEQ multiplex PCR assay covering 54 Vbeta and 13 Jbeta segments. PCR amplification bias was corrected by using a synthetic template baseline for primer optimization and computational correction. The published analysis was carried out like this. Reads were assigned to V, D and J genes according to IMGT and analyzed in immunoSEQ Analyzer, with only productive sequences retained. Clonality was computed as one minus Shannon entropy normalized by log2 of the number of productive unique sequences. For each patient and control, public and private clones were evaluated among the 100 most prevalent clones. A clone was defined as Susac-specific if it was absent from the healthy and MS cohorts, from more than 850 published viral clones and from other ImmuneACCESS disease sequences. TCRdb reran the public reads through fastp at Q25 and MiXCR, keeping productive beta chains. Each record represents a unique CDR3 protein, reported with the most common genes and DNA among its rows. The authors' filters were not applied to this entry. In this sample the table shows 160,000 or so distinct CDR3 sequences, approximately 96% of which occur a single time. The ten largest make up over 0.2% of the sample.

This clonotype originated in a human donor with multiple sclerosis. The source material was CD8+ T cells from PBMCs. The receptor chain draws on TRBV7-9 and TRBJ2-1; confidence is insufficient to name the D gene. The CDR3 in this case is CASSSLQSSYNEQFF. The DNA sequence is TGTGCCAGCAGCTCCTTGCAGAGCTCCTACAATGAGCAGTTCTTC.